The 27 T cell receptor beta chains in this list originate from one sample, sequenced in a study of cytomegalovirus exposure and HLA in healthy donors. Primers included in the PCR were 60 Vbeta and 13 Jbeta primers. The table came from immunoSEQ multiplex PCR; TCRdb's copy has only in-frame clones and leaves some out. The sample holds some 150,000 clones, about 69% seen once. Sequencing input: PBMCs. The receptors come from a human donor in good health.

The chain uses TRBV6-1 and TRBJ1-5; D might be TRBD1 (5 bases). Trimming took 1 base from V and 3 from J, leaving 16 bases between them. CDR3 size: 17 residues. The germline V gene has CDR1 MNHNS and CDR2 SASEGT. The CDR3 is CASSEGLLGGVNQPQHF. CDR3 nucleotide sequence: TGTGCCAGCAGTGAAGGGCTGTTGGGAGGGGTCAATCAGCCCCAGCATTTT.

V usage is TRBV9 and J usage is TRBJ2-2; 8 bases map to TRBD1. The J segment lost 0 bases and the V segment lost 4 bases, leaving 8 bases of the junction unmatched. CDR1 and CDR2 (germline): SGDLS, YYNGEE. There are 17 residues in the CDR3. DNA for the CDR3: TGTGCCAGCAGCCCCCGGACAGGGCTGGCGAACACCGGGGAGCTGTTTTTT. Its translation is CASSPRTGLANTGELFF.

This chain connects TRBV11-1 to TRBJ2-1; TRBD1 matches at 9 bases. The CDR3 totals 15 residues. The ends lost 5 bases at V and 2 bases at J; junction bases unmatched: 4. The germline V gene has CDR1 SGHAT and CDR2 FQDESV (reference sequence). As DNA, the CDR3 is TGTGCCAGCAGCCTGGACAGGGGACCCTACAATGAGCAGTTCTTC. Translation: CASSLDRGPYNEQFF.

This chain links TRBV29-1 with TRBJ1-1; TRBD1 is a possible D gene (5 bases). CDR1 is SQVTM and CDR2 is ANQGSEA in the germline V gene. V was pared by 3 bases and J by 10 bases, with 18 bases between. The CDR3 is made up of 13 amino acids. The CDR3 bases are TGCAGCGTTGACATATACCGCTCCCAGGGAGCTTTCTTT. Protein: CSVDIYRSQGAFF.

The rearrangement joins TRBV11-2 to TRBJ1-1; TRBD1 is a possible D gene (6 bases). Germline CDR1 SGHAT, CDR2 FQNNGV. This CDR3 contains 18 residues. Trimming shortened V by 6 bases and J by 1 base, and 24 bases separated the two germline ends. The CDR3 loop is CASSDLQGFAPENTEAFF. CDR3 DNA: TGTGCCAGCAGTGATTTACAGGGATTTGCTCCCGAGAACACTGAAGCTTTCTTT.

A remark on this clone: Since no conserved phenylalanine or tryptophan closes the CDR3, a read error is the likely cause. The DNA is left out, because the CDR3 cannot be placed on it with certainty; the CDR3 is given as TCRdb lists it. The CDR3 reads CASSPWGVGTGPIPC. This chain connects TRBV5-4 to TRBJ2-3; the DNA was not compared with TRBD1, the D call given in the table. With termini counted, the CDR3 has 15 amino acids. Looked up from germline, CDR1 is SGHNT and CDR2 is YYREEE (reference sequence).

This chain uses TRBV11-2 with TRBJ2-3; 9 bases align to TRBD2. This CDR3 has 16 residues. Germline CDR1 and CDR2: SGHAT and FQNNGV. V lost 4 bases and J lost 2; bases outside the gene matches: 7. CDR3 region: CASSSKAGGITDTQYF. The CDR3, as DNA: TGTGCCAGCAGCTCCAAGGCGGGGGGGATCACAGATACGCAGTATTTT.

The J gene is TRBJ2-2, the V gene TRBV4-1, with D possibly matching TRBD2 (5 bases). V gave up 1 base and J gave up 0 bases, with 15 bases separating them. Germline loops: CDR1 MGHRA, CDR2 YSYEKL. CDR3 length: 18 amino acids. The CDR3 sequence: CASSQALLGVPNTGELFF. The CDR3 region has the DNA TGCGCCAGCAGCCAAGCCCTCCTCGGGGTCCCGAACACCGGGGAGCTGTTTTTT.

The J gene is TRBJ2-7, the V gene TRBV7-8; 9 positions match TRBD2. V gave up 4 bases and J gave up 2 bases; unmatched junction bases: 12. CDR3 size: 17 residues. Germline V gives CDR1 SGHVS, CDR2 FQNEAQ. The DNA for the CDR3 is TGTGCCAGCAGCTCGCGGGTCGGCGGGGGGGTAACCTACGAGCAGTACTTC. Protein: CASSSRVGGGVTYEQYF. The whole variable domain, remainder taken from reference TRBV7-8 and TRBJ2-7, is GAGVSQSPRYKVAKRGQDVALRCDPISGHVSLFWYQQALGQGPEFLTYFQNEAQLDKSGLPSDRFFAERPEGSVSTLKIQRTQQEDSAVYLCASSSRVGGGVTYEQYFGPGTRLTVT.

This chain uses TRBV19 with TRBJ2-3, with 11 bases identical to TRBD2. CDR1 and CDR2 (germline): LNHDA, SQIVND (reference sequence). V shed 5 bases, J shed 8 bases, and the junction held 3 bases outside the gene matches. The CDR3 has 13 amino acids. For the CDR3, the DNA is TGTGCCAGTAGTCCAGGACTAGCGGGTACGCAGTATTTT. Protein product: CASSPGLAGTQYF.

This clone showed up just once. The rearrangement joins TRBV18 to TRBJ1-4; 8 bases are shared with TRBD1. Germline V gives CDR1 KGHSH, CDR2 LQKENI. The CDR3 has 15 amino acids. With 4 bases clipped from V and 7 bases from J, the junction kept 8 bases outside the gene matches. CDR3 protein: CASSQLQGEGEKLFF. CDR3 nucleotide sequence: TGTGCCAGCTCACAACTACAGGGGGAAGGTGAAAAACTGTTTTTT. The complete variable domain, with remaining parts taken from reference TRBV18 and TRBJ1-4, reads NAGVMQNPRHLVRRRGQEARLRCSPMKGHSHVYWYRQLPEEGLKFMVYLQKENIIDESGMPKERFSAEFPKEGPSILRIQQVVRGDSAAYFCASSQLQGEGEKLFFGSGTQLSVL.

This sequence joins TRBV27 and TRBJ2-5; 13 positions match TRBD2. Germline CDR1 reads MNHEY; CDR2 reads SMNVEV (reference sequence). Trimming cost V 8 bases and J 0 bases; bases outside gene matches: 6. This CDR3 comprises 16 residues. In nucleotides, the CDR3 is TGTGCCAGCCGACTAGCGGGGGGCCTGTACCAAGAGACCCAGTACTTC. The encoded protein is CASRLAGGLYQETQYF.

The J gene is TRBJ2-7, the V gene TRBV19; 8 bases map to TRBD2. V dropped 6 bases and J dropped 2; count of bases not matched to a gene: 6. Germline CDR1 reads LNHDA; CDR2 reads SQIVND (reference sequence). This CDR3 is built from 14 residues. CDR3: CASSGTGGTYEQYF. CDR3 coding DNA: TGTGCCAGTAGCGGGACGGGGGGGACCTACGAGCAGTACTTC. Together with reference TRBV19 and TRBJ2-7, the CDR3 gives the full variable domain: DGGITQSPKYLFRKEGQNVTLSCEQNLNHDAMYWYRQDPGQGLRLIYYSQIVNDFQKGDIAEGYSVSREKKESFPLTVTSAQKNPTAFYLCASSGTGGTYEQYFGPGTRLTVT.

This clone turned up a few times. CDR3 nucleotides: TGTGCCTGGAGTCCCGCGGGGTACGAGCAGTACTTC. Amino acids: CAWSPAGYEQYF. The chain uses TRBV30 and TRBJ2-7; D might be TRBD2 (6 bases). CDR1 and CDR2 from the germline V gene are GTSNPN and SVGIG (reference sequence). Trimming took off 2 bases at V and 4 bases at J, with 9 bases between the two ends. CDR3 length: 12 residues.

The rearrangement joins TRBV6-4 to TRBJ2-3; no clear D gene. Germline V gives CDR1 MRHNA, CDR2 SNTAGT. The CDR3 is 13 amino acids. Deletions cut 2 bases from V and 2 bases from J, with 5 bases between. CDR3 loop: CASSDPVTDTQYF. The CDR3 DNA is TGTGCCAGCAGTGACCCAGTCACAGATACGCAGTATTTT.

This clone was seen once. This chain connects TRBV5-1 to TRBJ2-3; 15 bases align to TRBD2. The junction had 8 bases not matched to a gene; V was cut back by 0 bases and J by 6 bases. Germline loops: CDR1 SGHRS, CDR2 YFSETQ. The CDR3 covers 18 residues. CDR3 nucleotide sequence: TGCGCCAGCAGCTTGGAGAGGGGACTAGCGGGGGGTGGTGATACGCAGTATTTT. Amino acid sequence: CASSLERGLAGGGDTQYF.

This clone was seen only once. Here the CDR3 reads CATTGPRDRARLDAEAFF. The CDR3 bases are TGTGCCACCACAGGGCCCCGGGACAGGGCCCGTCTGGACGCTGAAGCTTTCTTT. The chain combines TRBV15 with TRBJ1-1; 9 positions match TRBD1. This CDR3 contains 18 residues. Losses at the gene ends were 7 bases for V and 6 bases for J; bases not matched to a gene: 21. In germline, CDR1 is LNHNV, CDR2 YYDKDF (reference sequence).

The chain links TRBV27 to TRBJ2-6; TRBD1 agrees at 8 bases. J lost 3 bases, V lost 3 bases, and 4 bases had no gene match. This CDR3 has 16 amino acids. CDR1 and CDR2 (germline): MNHEY, SMNVEV (reference sequence). CDR3 bases: TGTGCCAGCAGTTTGAGGACAGGGCATGGGGCCAACGTCCTGACTTTC. Encoded protein: CASSLRTGHGANVLTF.

The CDR3 nucleotides read TGTGCCAGCAGCTACTCCACCGGGGAGCTGTTTTTT. This sequence encodes CASSYSTGELFF. The rearrangement uses TRBV5-4 and TRBJ2-2; D is uncertain. With 3 bases removed from V and 4 bases from J, the gap between germline ends came to 4 bases. The CDR3 contains 12 residues. Germline V gives CDR1 SGHNT, CDR2 YYREEE (reference sequence).

This chain connects TRBV9 to TRBJ1-3; D is unresolved. Trimming left V 3 bases short and J 0 bases short, with 10 bases between. This CDR3 is 15 amino acids long. The germline V gene encodes CDR1 SGDLS and CDR2 YYNGEE. The CDR3 sequence: CASSADTSSGNTIYF. The CDR3 DNA reads as TGTGCCAGCAGCGCAGACACGAGCTCTGGAAACACCATATATTTT.

This chain links TRBV4-1 with TRBJ1-5, with TRBD1 identical over 7 bases. The germline CDR1 and CDR2 sequences are MGHRA and YSYEKL. This CDR3 comprises 14 residues. J gave up 7 bases and V 1 base, and 4 bases lay outside the gene matches. The CDR3 nucleotides are TGCGCCAGCAGCCAAGGACAGGGAGACCAGCCCCAGCATTTT. Translated: CASSQGQGDQPQHF.

The V call is TRBV6-1, the J call TRBJ2-1; TRBD1 might be the D (8 bases). CDR1 MNHNS and CDR2 SASEGT come from the germline V gene. Trimming took 3 bases from V and 5 from J, leaving 14 bases between them. The CDR3 loop spans 15 amino acids. In DNA, the CDR3 is TGTGCCAGCAGTGACGGACAGGGAGGGAACAATGAGCAGTTCTTC. It is translated as CASSDGQGGNNEQFF.

This chain links TRBV19 with TRBJ1-3, with D perhaps TRBD1 (5 bases). The CDR3 covers 14 residues. The V end lost 6 bases, the J end lost 0 bases, and 9 bases lay between the germline ends. The germline V gene has CDR1 LNHDA and CDR2 SQIVND (reference sequence). Here the CDR3 reads CASSSGFSGNTIYF. CDR3 in DNA: TGTGCCAGTAGCTCAGGGTTCTCTGGAAACACCATATATTTT.

A single count supports this clone. The V call is TRBV5-4, the J call TRBJ1-1; weak D call: TRBD1 (5 bases). V was trimmed by 6 bases and J by 0 bases, leaving 9 bases between them. The germline V gene has CDR1 SGHNT and CDR2 YYREEE (reference sequence). This CDR3 has 13 amino acids. CDR3 amino acids: CASKAGMNTEAFF. The CDR3, as DNA: TGTGCCAGCAAGGCAGGGATGAACACTGAAGCTTTCTTT.

This chain joins TRBV6-5 and TRBJ2-1; D possibly corresponds to TRBD2 (6 bases). The CDR3 totals 13 residues. The V end was cut by 6 bases, the J end by 7 bases, with 13 bases between. Germline-derived CDR1 and CDR2 are MNHEY and SVGAGI. This CDR3 reads CASSSGTGNEQFF. The CDR3, as DNA: TGTGCCAGCAGCTCCGGGACTGGTAATGAGCAGTTCTTC.

V and J are TRBV29-1 and TRBJ1-2, with 8 bases fitting TRBD1. This CDR3 comprises 13 residues. After removal of 5 bases from V and 5 bases from J, the junction contained 7 bases not matched to a gene. Germline-derived CDR1 and CDR2 are SQVTM and ANQGSEA. CDR3 nucleotides: TGCAGCGTTAGAATGACAGGGGATTATGGCTACACCTTC. This codes for CSVRMTGDYGYTF. Full variable domain (rest looked up from reference TRBV29-1 and TRBJ1-2): SAVISQKPSRDICQRGTSLTIQCQVDSQVTMMFWYRQQPGQSLTLIATANQGSEATYESGFVIDKFPISRPNLTFSTLTVSNMSPEDSSIYLCSVRMTGDYGYTFGSGTRLTVV.

In its sample, this clone was seen a few times. V and J are TRBV5-5 and TRBJ2-5; TRBD2 matches at 8 bases. The junction had 12 bases not matched to a gene; V was cut back by 1 base and J by 4 bases. This CDR3 has 17 amino acids. The germline V gene encodes CDR1 SGHKS and CDR2 YYEKEE (reference sequence). The CDR3 sequence is CASSLLVRSSGGETQYF. CDR3 DNA sequence: TGTGCCAGCAGCTTGTTAGTAAGGTCCAGCGGGGGAGAGACCCAGTACTTC.